This entry lists 12 T cell receptor beta chains sequenced from one sample in a study of naive and memory T cell subsets. An equimolar mix of two oligonucleotides served as the beta constant-region primer for TRBC1 and TRBC2. TCRdb reprocessed the UMI-ligation and nested PCR reads via MiXCR and lists one record per CDR3 protein. The sample lists 150,000 or so distinct CDR3 sequences; about 17% were seen once. The sequencing sample was made of naive CD4+ T cells from blood. All receptors come from a human donor in good health.

The chain joins TRBV20-1 to TRBJ1-4; D is uncertain. The CDR3 extends over 14 amino acids. Germline V CDR1 and CDR2: DFQATT, SNEGSKA (reference sequence). V lost 1 base, J lost 8 bases, and 14 bases lay in between. The DNA for the CDR3 is TGCAGTGCTAGAGCGGGGAGCTCCGACGAAAAACTGTTTTTT. This encodes CSARAGSSDEKLFF.

This clonotype has at least ten counts. The chain is built from TRBV29-1 and TRBJ2-7, with 12 nucleotides matching TRBD1. V shed 7 bases and J 5 bases; nucleotides not matched to a gene: 9. The CDR3 sequence is 14 residues long. In germline, CDR1 is SQVTM, CDR2 ANQGSEA. CDR3 loop: CSAPAGTGGNEQYF. In nucleotides, the CDR3 is TGCAGCGCTCCGGCCGGGACAGGGGGCAACGAGCAGTACTTC.

V gene TRBV5-1 combines with J gene TRBJ2-2, with a possible D match to TRBD2 (6 bases). This CDR3 comprises 14 residues. Per germline, CDR1 SGHRS and CDR2 YFSETQ. The V gene lost 5 bases and the J gene lost 0 bases, with 8 bases spanning the gap. The DNA of the CDR3 is TGCGCCAGCAGTCTAGCGACGAACACCGGGGAGCTGTTTTTT. Its translation: CASSLATNTGELFF.

This clonotype was seen many times. V is TRBV5-1 and J is TRBJ2-7; a weak D match, TRBD2 (6 bases). V was pared by 2 bases and J by 5 bases, with 17 bases between. The CDR3 is 15 amino acids. The germline gives CDR1 SGHRS, CDR2 YFSETQ. For the CDR3, the DNA is TGCGCCAGCAGCTTTGGTTACGGGAGATGGGACGAGCAGTACTTC. It specifies CASSFGYGRWDEQYF.

In this sample, this clonotype turned up a few times. The chain carries TRBV12-3 or TRBV12-4 and TRBJ2-2; either TRBD1 or TRBD2 may supply D (5 bases each). The CDR3 is made up of 13 amino acids. Trimming took off 8 bases at V and 2 bases at J, with 9 bases between the two ends. The chain's CDR3 is CASWDLNTGELFF. DNA of the CDR3: TGTGCCAGCTGGGACCTTAACACCGGGGAGCTGTTTTTT.

This clonotype has more than one count but fewer than ten. The rearrangement uses TRBV7-2 and TRBJ2-1; perhaps TRBD2 as D (5 bases). CDR1 and CDR2 from the germline V gene are SGHTA and FQGNSA. There are 13 residues in the CDR3. The ends were cut back, 4 bases at V and 7 bases at J, with 11 bases in the middle. The CDR3 region has the DNA TGTGCCAGCAGCTCCCGGGGAAAAAATGAGCAGTTCTTC. This translates into CASSSRGKNEQFF.

This chain joins TRBV12-3 or TRBV12-4 and TRBJ2-1; 8 bases are shared with TRBD2. The CDR3 has 14 amino acids. The trim removed 2 bases at V and 3 bases at J, leaving 0 bases unmatched. This CDR3 reads CASSLREGYNEQFF. In nucleotides, the CDR3 is TGTGCCAGCAGTTTACGGGAGGGCTACAATGAGCAGTTCTTC.

This chain links TRBV20-1 with TRBJ2-7; no firm D call. In germline, CDR1 is DFQATT, CDR2 SNEGSKA (reference sequence). Between the trimmed V and J ends, which lost 3 bases and 5 bases, there was a span of 11 bases. There are 12 residues in the CDR3. This CDR3 is CSARSQPHEQYF. CDR3 DNA sequence: TGCAGTGCTAGGAGTCAGCCCCACGAGCAGTACTTC.

CDR3 in amino acids: CASSTQVGITDTQYF. The CDR3 nucleotides read TGTGCCAGCAGCACCCAAGTTGGGATCACAGATACGCAGTATTTT. The chain joins TRBV3-1 to TRBJ2-3, with D uncertain. The germline V and J ends were trimmed by 5 bases and 2 bases, with 14 bases remaining between them. The CDR3 length is 15 residues. Germline loops: CDR1 LGHDT, CDR2 YNNKEL (reference sequence).

This clonotype was detected only a few times. This rearrangement joins TRBV7-2 to TRBJ2-1; the D is unclear. Trimming pared 5 bases from V and 3 bases from J, leaving 14 bases between. The germline gives CDR1 SGHTA, CDR2 FQGNSA. The CDR3 contains 15 residues. The CDR3, as DNA: TGTGCCAGCAGCCAACGGACCACCCTCTACAATGAGCAGTTCTTC. It translates to CASSQRTTLYNEQFF.

V is TRBV27 and J is TRBJ1-2, with unresolved D. Germline V lookup: CDR1 MNHEY, CDR2 SMNVEV (reference sequence). Trimming removed 4 bases at V and 0 bases at J, with 12 bases between. CDR3 length: 15 residues. CDR3 sequence (DNA): TGTGCCAGCAGTTCCCCAAAAGCGGCTAACTATGGCTACACCTTC. This translates into CASSSPKAANYGYTF.

This clonotype was seen a handful of times. This sequence joins TRBV10-3 and TRBJ1-4; 7 nucleotides align to TRBD1. Germline lookup yields CDR1 ENHRY and CDR2 SYGVKD. After removal of 2 bases from V and 4 bases from J, the junction contained 1 base not matched to a gene. This CDR3 contains 14 residues. This CDR3 reads CAISEDRDNEKLFF. The CDR3 DNA follows: TGTGCCATCAGTGAGGACAGGGATAATGAAAAACTGTTTTTT.